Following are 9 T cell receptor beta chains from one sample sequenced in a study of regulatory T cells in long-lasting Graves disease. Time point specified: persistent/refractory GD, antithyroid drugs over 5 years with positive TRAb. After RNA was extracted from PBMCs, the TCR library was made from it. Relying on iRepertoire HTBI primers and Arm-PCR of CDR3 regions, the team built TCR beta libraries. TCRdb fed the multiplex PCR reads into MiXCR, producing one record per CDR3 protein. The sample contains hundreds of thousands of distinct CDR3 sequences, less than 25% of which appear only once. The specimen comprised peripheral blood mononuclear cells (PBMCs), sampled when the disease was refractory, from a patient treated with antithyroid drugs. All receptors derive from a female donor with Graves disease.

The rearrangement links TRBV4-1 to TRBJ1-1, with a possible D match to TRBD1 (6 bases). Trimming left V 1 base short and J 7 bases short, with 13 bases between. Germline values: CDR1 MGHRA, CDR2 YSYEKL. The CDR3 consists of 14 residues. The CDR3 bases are TGCGCCAGCAGCCAAGTTGGGGGGCCGGATGAAGCTTTCTTT. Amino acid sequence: CASSQVGGPDEAFF.

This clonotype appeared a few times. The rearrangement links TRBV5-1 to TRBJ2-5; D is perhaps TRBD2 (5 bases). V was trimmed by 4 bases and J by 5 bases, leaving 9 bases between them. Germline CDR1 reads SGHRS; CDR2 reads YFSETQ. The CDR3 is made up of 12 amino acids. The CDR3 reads CASSRGEETQYF. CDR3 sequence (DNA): TGCGCCAGCAGCCGGGGTGAGGAGACCCAGTACTTC.

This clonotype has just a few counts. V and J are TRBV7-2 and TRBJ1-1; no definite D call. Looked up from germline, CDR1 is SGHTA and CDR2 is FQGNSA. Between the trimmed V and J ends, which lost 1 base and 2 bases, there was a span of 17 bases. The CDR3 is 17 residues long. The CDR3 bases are TGTGCCAGCAGCTTAGAGCACGGGGAGGCCCTCAACACTGAAGCTTTCTTT. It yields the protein CASSLEHGEALNTEAFF.

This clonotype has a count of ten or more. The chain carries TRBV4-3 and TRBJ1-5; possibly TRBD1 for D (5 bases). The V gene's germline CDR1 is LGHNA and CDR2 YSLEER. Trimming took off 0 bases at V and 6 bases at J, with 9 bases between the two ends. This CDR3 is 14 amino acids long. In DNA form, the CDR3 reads TGCGCCAGCAGCCAAGAGGGGGGTTCTCAGCCCCAGCATTTT. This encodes CASSQEGGSQPQHF.

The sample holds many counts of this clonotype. The CDR3 sequence is CASSSAGTIKSLYF. The CDR3 nucleotides are TGTGCCAGCAGTTCGGCGGGGACCATAAAAAGTCTGTACTTC. This chain links TRBV27 with TRBJ2-7, with D possibly matching TRBD2 (6 bases). Trimming stripped 4 bases from V and 12 bases from J, with 22 bases between. Germline CDR1 is MNHEY and CDR2 is SMNVEV (reference sequence). This CDR3 has 14 amino acids.

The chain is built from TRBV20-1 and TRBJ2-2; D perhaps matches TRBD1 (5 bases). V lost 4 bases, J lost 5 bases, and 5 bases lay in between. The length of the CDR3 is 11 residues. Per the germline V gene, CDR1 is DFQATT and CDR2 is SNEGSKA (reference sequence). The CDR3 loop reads CSAKGTGELFF. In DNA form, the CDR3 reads TGCAGTGCTAAGGGGACCGGGGAGCTGTTTTTT.

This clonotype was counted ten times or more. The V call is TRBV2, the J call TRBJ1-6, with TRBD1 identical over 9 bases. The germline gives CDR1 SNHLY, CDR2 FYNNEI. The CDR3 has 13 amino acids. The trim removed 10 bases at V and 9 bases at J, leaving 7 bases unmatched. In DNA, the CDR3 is TGTGCCACCGGTGACAGGGGGAGTTCACCCCTCCACTTT. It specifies CATGDRGSSPLHF. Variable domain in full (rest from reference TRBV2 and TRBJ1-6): EPEVTQTPSHQVTQMGQEVILRCVPISNHLYFYWYRQILGQKVEFLVSFYNNEISEKSEIFDDQFSVERPDGSNFTLKIRSTKLEDSAMYFCATGDRGSSPLHFGNGTRLTVT.

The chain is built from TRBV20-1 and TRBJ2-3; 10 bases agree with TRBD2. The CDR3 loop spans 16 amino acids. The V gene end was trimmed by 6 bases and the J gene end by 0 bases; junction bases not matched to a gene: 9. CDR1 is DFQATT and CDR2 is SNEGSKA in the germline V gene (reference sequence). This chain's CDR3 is CSALPGLALSTDTQYF. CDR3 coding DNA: TGCAGTGCCTTACCGGGACTAGCGCTAAGCACAGATACGCAGTATTTT.

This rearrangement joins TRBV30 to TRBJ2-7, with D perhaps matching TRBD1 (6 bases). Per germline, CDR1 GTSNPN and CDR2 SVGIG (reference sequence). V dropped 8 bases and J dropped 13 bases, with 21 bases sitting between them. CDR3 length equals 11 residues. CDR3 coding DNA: TGTGCCAGCAGAACCGGGACACGGATTTACTTC. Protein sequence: CASRTGTRIYF.